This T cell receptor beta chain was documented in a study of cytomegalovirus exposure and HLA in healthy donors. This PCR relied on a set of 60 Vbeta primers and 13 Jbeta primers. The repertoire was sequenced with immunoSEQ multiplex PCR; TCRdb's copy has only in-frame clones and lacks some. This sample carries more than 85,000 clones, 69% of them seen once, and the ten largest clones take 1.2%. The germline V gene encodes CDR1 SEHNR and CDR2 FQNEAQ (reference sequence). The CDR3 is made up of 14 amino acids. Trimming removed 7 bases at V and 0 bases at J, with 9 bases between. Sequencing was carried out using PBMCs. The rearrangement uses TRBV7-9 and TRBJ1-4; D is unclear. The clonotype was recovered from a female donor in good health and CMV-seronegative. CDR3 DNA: TGTGCCAGCACCCCTAGTACAACTAATGAAAAACTGTTTTTT. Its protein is CASTPSTTNEKLFF.